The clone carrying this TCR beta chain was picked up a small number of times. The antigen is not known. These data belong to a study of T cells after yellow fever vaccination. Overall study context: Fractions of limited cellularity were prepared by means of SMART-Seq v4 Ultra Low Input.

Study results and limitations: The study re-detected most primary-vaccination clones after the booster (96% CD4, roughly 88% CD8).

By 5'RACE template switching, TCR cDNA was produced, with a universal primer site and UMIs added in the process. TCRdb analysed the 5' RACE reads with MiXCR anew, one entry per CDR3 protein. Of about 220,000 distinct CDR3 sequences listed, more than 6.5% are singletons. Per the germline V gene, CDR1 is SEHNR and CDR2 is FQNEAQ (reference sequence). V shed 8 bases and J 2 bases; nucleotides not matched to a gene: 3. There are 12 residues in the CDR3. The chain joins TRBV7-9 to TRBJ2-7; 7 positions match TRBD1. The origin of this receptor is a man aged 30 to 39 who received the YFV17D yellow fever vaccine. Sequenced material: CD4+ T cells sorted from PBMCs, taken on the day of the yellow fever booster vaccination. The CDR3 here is CASGGQPYEQYF. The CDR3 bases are TGTGCCAGCGGGGGACAGCCCTACGAGCAGTACTTC.